This section outlines one TCR beta chain sequence together with its context. RNA in amounts of roughly 0.5 to 1 ug was reverse transcribed with random hexamers. Multiplex immunoSEQ PCR targeted 54 Vbeta and 13 Jbeta TCR beta segments. TCRdb used MiXCR to reprocess the immunoSEQ multiplex PCR reads, holding one entry per CDR3 protein. In the table there are a few hundred thousand distinct CDR3 sequences, 94% of which are singletons. These data originate in a study of CD8 T cells in Susac syndrome. Study as a whole: The sequenced Susac syndrome patients included about six who had clinically active disease and roughly 8 who were in remission.

In Susac syndrome patients, recently defined diagnostic criteria for definite or probable disease were met. Germline values: CDR1 LNHDA, CDR2 SQIVND (reference sequence). This CDR3 region has 16 residues. V shed 6 bases and J 2 bases; nucleotides not matched to a gene: 8. This rearrangement joins TRBV19 to TRBJ1-3; 9 bases match TRBD1. This sequence originates from a human donor with Susac syndrome. The source material was CD4+ T cells from PBMCs. The CDR3 coding sequence is TGTGCCAGTAGCCCCTGGGGACAGGGTGCTGGAAACACCATATATTTT. Translated, it gives CASSPWGQGAGNTIYF.